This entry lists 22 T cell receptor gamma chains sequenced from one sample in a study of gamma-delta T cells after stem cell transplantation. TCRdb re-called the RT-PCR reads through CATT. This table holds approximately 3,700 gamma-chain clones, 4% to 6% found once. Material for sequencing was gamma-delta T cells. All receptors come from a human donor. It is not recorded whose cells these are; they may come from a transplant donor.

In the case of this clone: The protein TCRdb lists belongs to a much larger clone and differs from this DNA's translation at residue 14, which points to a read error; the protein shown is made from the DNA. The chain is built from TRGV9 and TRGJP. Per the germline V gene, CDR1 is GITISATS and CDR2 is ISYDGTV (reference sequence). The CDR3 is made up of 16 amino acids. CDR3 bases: TGTGCCTTGTGGGAGGTGCGGGAGTTGGGCAAAAAAATCAGGGTATTT. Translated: CALWEVRELGKKIRVF.

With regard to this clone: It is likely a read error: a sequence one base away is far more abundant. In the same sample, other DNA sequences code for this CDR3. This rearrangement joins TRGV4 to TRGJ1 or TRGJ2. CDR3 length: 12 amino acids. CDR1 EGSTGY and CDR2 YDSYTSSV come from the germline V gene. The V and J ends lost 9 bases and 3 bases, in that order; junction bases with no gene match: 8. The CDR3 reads CATVGVYYKKLF. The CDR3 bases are TGTGCCACCGTGGGGGTTTATTATAAGAAACTCTTT.

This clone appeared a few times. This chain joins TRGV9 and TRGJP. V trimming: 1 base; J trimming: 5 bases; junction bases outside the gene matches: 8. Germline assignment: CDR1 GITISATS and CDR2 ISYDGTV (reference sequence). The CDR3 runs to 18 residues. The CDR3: CALWEVPGEELGKKIKVF. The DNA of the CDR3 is TGTGCCTTGTGGGAGGTCCCTGGTGAAGAGTTGGGCAAAAAAATCAAGGTATTT.

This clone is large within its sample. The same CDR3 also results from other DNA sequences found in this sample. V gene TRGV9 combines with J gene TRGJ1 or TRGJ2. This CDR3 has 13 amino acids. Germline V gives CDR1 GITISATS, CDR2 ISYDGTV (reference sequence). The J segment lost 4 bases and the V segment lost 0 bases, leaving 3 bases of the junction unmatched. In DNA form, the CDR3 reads TGTGCCTTGTGGGAGGTGAGCTATTATAAGAAACTCTTT. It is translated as CALWEVSYYKKLF.

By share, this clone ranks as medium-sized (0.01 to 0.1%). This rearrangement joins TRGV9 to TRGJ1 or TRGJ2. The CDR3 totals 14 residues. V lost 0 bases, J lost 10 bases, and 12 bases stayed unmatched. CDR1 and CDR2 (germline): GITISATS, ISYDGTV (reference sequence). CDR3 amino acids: CALWEVKTPKKKLF. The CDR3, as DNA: TGTGCCTTGTGGGAGGTGAAAACTCCGAAGAAGAAACTCTTT.

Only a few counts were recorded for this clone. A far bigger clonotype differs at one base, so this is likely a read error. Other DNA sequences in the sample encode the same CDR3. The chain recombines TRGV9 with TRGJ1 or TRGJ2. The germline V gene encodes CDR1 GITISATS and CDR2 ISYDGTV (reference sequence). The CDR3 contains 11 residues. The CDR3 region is CALWEGYKKLF. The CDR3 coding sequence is TGTGCTTTGTGGGAGGGCTATAAGAAACTCTTT.

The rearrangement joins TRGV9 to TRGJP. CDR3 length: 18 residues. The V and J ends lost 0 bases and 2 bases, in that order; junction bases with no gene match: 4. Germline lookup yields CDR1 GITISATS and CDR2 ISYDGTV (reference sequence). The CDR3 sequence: CALWEVPRQELGKKIKVF. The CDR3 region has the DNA TGTGCCTTGTGGGAGGTGCCCCGGCAAGAGTTGGGCAAAAAAATCAAGGTATTT.

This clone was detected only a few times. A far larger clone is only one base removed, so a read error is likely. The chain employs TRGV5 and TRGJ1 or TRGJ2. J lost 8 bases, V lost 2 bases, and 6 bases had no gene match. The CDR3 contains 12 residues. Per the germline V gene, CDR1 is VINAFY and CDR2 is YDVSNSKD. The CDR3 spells CATWDKLDKKLF. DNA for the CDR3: TGTGCCACCTGGGACAAGCTCGATAAGAAACTCTTT.

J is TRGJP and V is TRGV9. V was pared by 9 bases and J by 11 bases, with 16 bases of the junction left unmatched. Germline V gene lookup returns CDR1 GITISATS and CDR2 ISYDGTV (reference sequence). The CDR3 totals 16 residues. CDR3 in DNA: TGTGCCTTGGAAGACCCAGAGGGGGTGGGCAAAAAAATCAAGGTATTT. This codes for CALEDPEGVGKKIKVF.

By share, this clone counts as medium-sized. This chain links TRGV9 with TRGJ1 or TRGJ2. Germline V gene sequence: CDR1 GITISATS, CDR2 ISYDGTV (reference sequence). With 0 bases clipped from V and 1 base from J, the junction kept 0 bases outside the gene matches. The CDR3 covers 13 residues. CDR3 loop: CALWEVNYYKKLF. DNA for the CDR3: TGTGCCTTGTGGGAGGTGAATTATTATAAGAAACTCTTT.

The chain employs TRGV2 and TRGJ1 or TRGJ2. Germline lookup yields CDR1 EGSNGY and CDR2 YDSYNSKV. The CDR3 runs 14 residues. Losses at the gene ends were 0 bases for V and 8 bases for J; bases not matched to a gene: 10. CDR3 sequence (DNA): TGTGCCACCTGGGACGGGCGTGTTATTGATAAGAAACTCTTT. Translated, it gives CATWDGRVIDKKLF.

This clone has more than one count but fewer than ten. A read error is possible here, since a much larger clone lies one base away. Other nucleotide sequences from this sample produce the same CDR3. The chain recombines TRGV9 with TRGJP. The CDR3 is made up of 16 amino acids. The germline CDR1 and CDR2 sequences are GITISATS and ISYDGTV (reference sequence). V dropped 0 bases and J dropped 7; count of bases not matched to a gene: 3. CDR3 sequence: CALWEVLELGKKIKVF. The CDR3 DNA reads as TGTGCCTTGTGGGAGGTGTTGGAGTTGGGCAAAAAAATCAAGGTATTT.

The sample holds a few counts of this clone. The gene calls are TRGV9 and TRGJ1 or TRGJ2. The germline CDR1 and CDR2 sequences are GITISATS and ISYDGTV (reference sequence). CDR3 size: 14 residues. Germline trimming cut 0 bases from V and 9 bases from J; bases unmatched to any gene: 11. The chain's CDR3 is CALWEVLEKPKKLF. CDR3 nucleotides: TGTGCCTTGTGGGAGGTGCTGGAAAAACCTAAGAAACTCTTT.

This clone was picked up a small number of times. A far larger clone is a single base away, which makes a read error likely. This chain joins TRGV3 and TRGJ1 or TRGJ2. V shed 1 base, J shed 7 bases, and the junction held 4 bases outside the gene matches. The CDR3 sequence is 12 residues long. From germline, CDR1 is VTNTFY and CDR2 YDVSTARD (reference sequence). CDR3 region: CATWDRRYKKLF. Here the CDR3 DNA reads TGTGCCACCTGGGACAGACGGTATAAGAAACTCTTT.

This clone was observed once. The CDR3 loop reads CALWLYQRLGKKIKVF. The CDR3 DNA reads TGTGCCTTGTGGCTCTATCAGAGGTTGGGCAAAAAAATCAAGGTATTT. The chain links TRGV9 to TRGJP. V trimming: 6 bases; J trimming: 9 bases; junction bases outside the gene matches: 11. Germline CDR1 reads GITISATS; CDR2 reads ISYDGTV (reference sequence). This CDR3 comprises 16 residues.

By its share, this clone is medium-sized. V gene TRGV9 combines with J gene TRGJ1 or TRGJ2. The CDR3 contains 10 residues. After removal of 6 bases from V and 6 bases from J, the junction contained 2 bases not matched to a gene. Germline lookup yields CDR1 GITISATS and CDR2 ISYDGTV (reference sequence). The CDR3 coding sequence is TGTGCCTTGTGGAGTTATAAGAAACTCTTT. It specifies CALWSYKKLF.

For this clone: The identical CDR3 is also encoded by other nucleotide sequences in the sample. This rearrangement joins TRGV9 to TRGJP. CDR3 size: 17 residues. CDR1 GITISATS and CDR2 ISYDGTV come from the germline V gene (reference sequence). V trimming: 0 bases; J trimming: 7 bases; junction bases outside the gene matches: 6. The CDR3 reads CALWEVRGELGKKIKVF. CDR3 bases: TGTGCCTTGTGGGAGGTGCGGGGGGAGTTGGGCAAAAAAATCAAGGTATTT.

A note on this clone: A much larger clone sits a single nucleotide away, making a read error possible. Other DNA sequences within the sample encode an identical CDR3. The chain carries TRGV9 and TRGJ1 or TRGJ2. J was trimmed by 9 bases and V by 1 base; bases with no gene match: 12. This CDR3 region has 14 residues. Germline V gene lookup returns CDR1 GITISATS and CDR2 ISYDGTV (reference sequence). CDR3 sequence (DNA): TGTGCCTTGTGGGAGGTTCTGACTATTCGTAAGAAACTCTTT. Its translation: CALWEVLTIRKKLF.

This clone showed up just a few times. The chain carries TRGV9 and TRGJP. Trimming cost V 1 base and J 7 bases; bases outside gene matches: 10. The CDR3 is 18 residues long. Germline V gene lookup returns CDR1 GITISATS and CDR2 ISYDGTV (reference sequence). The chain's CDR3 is CALWEVSPWELGKKIKVF. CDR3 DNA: TGTGCCTTGTGGGAGGTCAGCCCATGGGAGTTGGGCAAAAAAATCAAGGTATTT.

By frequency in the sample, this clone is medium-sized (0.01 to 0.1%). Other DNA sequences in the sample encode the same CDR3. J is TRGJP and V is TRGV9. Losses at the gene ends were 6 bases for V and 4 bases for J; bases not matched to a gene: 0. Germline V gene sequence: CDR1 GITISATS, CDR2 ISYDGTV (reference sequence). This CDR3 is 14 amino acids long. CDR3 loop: CALWQELGKKIKVF. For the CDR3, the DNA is TGTGCCTTGTGGCAAGAGTTGGGCAAAAAAATCAAGGTATTT.

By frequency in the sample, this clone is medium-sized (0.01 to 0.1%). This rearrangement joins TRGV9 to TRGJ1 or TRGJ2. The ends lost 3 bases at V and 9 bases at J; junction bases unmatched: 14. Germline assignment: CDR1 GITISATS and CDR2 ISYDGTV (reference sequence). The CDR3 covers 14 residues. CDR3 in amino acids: CALWEPSRPSKKLF. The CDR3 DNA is TGTGCCTTGTGGGAGCCCTCCCGGCCCTCTAAGAAACTCTTT.

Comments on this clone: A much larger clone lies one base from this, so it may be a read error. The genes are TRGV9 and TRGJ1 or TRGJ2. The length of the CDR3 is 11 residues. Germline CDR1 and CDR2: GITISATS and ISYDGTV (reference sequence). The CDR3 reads CALWEGRKELF. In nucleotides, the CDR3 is TGTGCCTTGTGGGAGGGCCGTAAGGAACTCTTT.